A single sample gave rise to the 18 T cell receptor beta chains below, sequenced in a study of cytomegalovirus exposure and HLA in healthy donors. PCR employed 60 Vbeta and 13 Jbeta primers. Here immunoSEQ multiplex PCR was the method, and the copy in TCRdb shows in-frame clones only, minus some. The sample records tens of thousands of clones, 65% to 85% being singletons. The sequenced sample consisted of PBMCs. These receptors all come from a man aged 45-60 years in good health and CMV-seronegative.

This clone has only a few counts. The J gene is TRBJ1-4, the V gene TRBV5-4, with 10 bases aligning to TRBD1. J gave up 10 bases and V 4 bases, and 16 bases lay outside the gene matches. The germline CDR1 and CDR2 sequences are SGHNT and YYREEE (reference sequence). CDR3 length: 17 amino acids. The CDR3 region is CASSREPYGTGERKLFF. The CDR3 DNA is TGTGCCAGCAGCCGTGAGCCATATGGGACAGGGGAGAGAAAACTGTTTTTT.

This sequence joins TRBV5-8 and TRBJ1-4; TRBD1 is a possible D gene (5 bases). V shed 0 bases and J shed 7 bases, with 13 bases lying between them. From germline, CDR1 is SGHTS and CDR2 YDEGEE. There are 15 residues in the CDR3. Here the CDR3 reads CASSLGQGGGEKLFF. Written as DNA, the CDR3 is TGTGCCAGCAGCTTGGGCCAGGGCGGGGGTGAAAAACTGTTTTTT.

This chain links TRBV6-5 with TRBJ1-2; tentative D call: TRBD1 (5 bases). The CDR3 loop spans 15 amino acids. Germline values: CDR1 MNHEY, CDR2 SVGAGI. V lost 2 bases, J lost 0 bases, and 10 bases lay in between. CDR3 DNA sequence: TGTGCCAGCAGTTACGGCACAGGTACTAACTATGGCTACACCTTC. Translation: CASSYGTGTNYGYTF.

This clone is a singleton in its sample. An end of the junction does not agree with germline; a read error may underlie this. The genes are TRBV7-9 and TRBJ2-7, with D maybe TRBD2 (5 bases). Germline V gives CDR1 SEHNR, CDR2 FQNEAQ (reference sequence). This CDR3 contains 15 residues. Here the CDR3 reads CASSLAASGRYEQCF. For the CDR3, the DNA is TGTGCCAGCAGCTTAGCCGCCAGCGGAAGGTACGAGCAGTGCTTC.

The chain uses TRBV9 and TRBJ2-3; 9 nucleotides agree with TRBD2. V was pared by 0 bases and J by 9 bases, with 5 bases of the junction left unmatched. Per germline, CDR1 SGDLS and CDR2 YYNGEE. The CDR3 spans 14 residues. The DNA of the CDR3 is TGTGCCAGCAGCGTAGCCAGCGGGAGGTTCACGCAGTATTTT. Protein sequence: CASSVASGRFTQYF.

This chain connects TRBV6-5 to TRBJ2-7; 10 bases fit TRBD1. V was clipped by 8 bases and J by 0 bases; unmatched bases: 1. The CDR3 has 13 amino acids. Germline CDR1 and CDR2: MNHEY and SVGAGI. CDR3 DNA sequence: TGTGCCAGCCGGGACAGGGGCTCCTACGAGCAGTACTTC. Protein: CASRDRGSYEQYF.

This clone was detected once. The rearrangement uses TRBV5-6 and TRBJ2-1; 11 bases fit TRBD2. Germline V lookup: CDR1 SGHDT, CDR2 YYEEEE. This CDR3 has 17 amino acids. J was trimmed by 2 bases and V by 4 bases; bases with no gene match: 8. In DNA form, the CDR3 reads TGTGCCAGCAGCCGGGGCGTAGCGGGAGGGGCCTACAATGAGCAGTTCTTC. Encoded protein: CASSRGVAGGAYNEQFF.

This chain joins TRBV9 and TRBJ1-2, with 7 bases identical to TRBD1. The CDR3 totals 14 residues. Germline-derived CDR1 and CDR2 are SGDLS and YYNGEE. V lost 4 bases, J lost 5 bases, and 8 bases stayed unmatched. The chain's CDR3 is CASSSGTASYGYTF. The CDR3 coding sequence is TGTGCCAGCAGCTCCGGGACAGCTTCGTATGGCTACACCTTC.

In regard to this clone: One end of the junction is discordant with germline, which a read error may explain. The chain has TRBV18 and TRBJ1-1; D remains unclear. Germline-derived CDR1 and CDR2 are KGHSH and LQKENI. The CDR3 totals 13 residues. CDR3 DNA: TGTGCCAGCTCACCTAAGGTGGGCACTGAAGCTCTCTTT. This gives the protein CASSPKVGTEALF.

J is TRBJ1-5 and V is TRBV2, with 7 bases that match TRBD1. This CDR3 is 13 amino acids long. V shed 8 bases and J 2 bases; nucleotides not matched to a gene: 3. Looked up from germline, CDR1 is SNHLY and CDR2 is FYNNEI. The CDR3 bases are TGTGCCAGCTCCGGGACAGGCAATCAGCCCCAGCATTTT. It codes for CASSGTGNQPQHF.

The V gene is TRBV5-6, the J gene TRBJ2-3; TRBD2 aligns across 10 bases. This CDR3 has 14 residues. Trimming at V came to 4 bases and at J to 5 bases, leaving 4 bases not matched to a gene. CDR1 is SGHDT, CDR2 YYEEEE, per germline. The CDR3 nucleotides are TGTGCCAGCAGCCCTAGCGGGAGAGGAGATACGCAGTATTTT. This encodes CASSPSGRGDTQYF.

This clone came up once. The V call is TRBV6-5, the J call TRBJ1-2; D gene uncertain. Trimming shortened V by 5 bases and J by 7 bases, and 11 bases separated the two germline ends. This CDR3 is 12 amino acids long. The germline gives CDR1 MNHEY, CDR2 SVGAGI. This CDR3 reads CASSDQSGGYTF. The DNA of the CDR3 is TGTGCCAGCAGTGACCAATCGGGTGGCTACACCTTC.

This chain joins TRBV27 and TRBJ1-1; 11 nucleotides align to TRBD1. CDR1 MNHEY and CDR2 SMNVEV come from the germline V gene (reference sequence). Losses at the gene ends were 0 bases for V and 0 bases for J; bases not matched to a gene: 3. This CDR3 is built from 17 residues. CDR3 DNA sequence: TGTGCCAGCAGTTTATCTGGGACAGGGGGTTTGAACACTGAAGCTTTCTTT. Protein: CASSLSGTGGLNTEAFF.

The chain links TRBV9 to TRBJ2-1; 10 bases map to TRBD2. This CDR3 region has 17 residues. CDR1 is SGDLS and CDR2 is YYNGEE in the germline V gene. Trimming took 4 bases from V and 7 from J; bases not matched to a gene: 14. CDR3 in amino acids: CASSTPAGGLMGNEQFF. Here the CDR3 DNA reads TGTGCCAGCAGCACCCCAGCGGGAGGGCTCATGGGAAATGAGCAGTTCTTC.

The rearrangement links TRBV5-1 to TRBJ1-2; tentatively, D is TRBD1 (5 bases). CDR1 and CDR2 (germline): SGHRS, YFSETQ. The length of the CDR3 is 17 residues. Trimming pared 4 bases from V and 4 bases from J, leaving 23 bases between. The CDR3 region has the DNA TGCGCCAGCAGCCCGGGGGACGCTTTAGGACCAGGCTATGGCTACACCTTC. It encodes CASSPGDALGPGYGYTF.

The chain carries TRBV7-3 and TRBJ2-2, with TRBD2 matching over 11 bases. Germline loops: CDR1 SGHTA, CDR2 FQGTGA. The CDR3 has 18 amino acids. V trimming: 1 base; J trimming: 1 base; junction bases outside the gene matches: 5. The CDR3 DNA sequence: TGTGCCAGCAGCTTAAGTGTGACTAGCGGGGTGAACACCGGGGAGCTGTTTTTT. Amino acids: CASSLSVTSGVNTGELFF.

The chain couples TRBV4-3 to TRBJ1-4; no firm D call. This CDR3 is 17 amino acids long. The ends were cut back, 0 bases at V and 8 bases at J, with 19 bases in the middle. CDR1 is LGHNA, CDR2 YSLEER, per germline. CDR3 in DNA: TGCGCCAGCAGCCAAGATCCCCCCGGCGGTATTGGAGAAAAACTGTTTTTT. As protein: CASSQDPPGGIGEKLFF.

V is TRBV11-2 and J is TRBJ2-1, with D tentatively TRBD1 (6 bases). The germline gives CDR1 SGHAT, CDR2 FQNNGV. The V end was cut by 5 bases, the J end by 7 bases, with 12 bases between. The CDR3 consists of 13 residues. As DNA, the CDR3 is TGTGCCAGCAGCGTCCTAGGGGGAAATGAGCAGTTCTTC. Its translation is CASSVLGGNEQFF.